The subject of this entry is one TCR beta chain. These data originate in a study of cytomegalovirus exposure and HLA in healthy donors. V gave up 4 bases and J gave up 1 base; unmatched junction bases: 4. The CDR3 covers 16 residues. Germline-derived CDR1 and CDR2 are MRHNA and SNTAGT. Libraries were prepared by immunoSEQ multiplex PCR; TCRdb keeps only in-frame clonotypes and omits some of them. The table has roughly 79,000 clones, around 92% seen once. V usage is TRBV6-4 and J usage is TRBJ2-6; 7 bases fit TRBD1. The specimen was PBMCs. The TCR was taken from a man between 18 and 29 years old in good health and CMV-seronegative. The CDR3 loop is CASSGTTGSGANVLTF. The CDR3 region has the DNA TGTGCCAGCAGTGGCACGACAGGGTCTGGGGCCAACGTCCTGACTTTC.